The 26 T cell receptor delta chains in this list originate from one sample, sequenced in a study of gamma delta lymphoproliferative disorders and STAT genes. TCRdb fed the multiplex PCR reads to CATT. The sample yields over 650 delta-chain clones, approximately 5% seen once. Sequencing used genomic DNA taken from PBMCs of patients and controls. Sequenced input: blood. These receptors originate from a human donor with gamma-delta T-cell large granular lymphocyte leukemia.

Comment on this clone: It differs at one base from a far larger clone, so likely a read error. The chain uses TRDV2 and TRDJ3, with 12 bases fitting TRDD3. CDR1 is GEAIGNYY, CDR2 EKD, per germline. J gave up 0 bases and V 0 bases, and 14 bases lay outside the gene matches. The CDR3 is made up of 23 amino acids. The DNA for the CDR3 is TGTGCCTGTGACACCGAGACCAGCTGGGGGATACGCGTAGGCTCCTGGGACACCCGACAGATGTTTTTC. Translating gives CACDTETSWGIRVGSWDTRQMFF.

This clone was seen a handful of times. Since a far larger clone is one base different, this is likely a read error. Other DNA sequences from this sample encode an identical CDR3 as well. This chain uses TRDV2 with TRDJ1, with unresolved D. The CDR3 extends over 14 amino acids. Germline V gene lookup returns CDR1 GEAIGNYY and CDR2 EKD. CDR3 protein: CACDPLLYTDKLIF. The CDR3 bases are TGTGCCTGTGACCCCTTACTGTACACTGATAAACTCATCTTT.

Remarks on this clone: With a far larger clone one base away, a read error is the likely cause. The V gene is TRDV1, the J gene TRDJ1; possibly TRDD2 or TRDD3 for D (6 bases each). Germline V gives CDR1 TSWWSYY, CDR2 QGS. CDR3 size: 24 residues. DNA for the CDR3: TGTGCTCTTGGGGAACCCCGGGCATTCCTAGGACGGGGGGAACTAAAATACACCACCGATAAATTCATCTTT. Its protein is CALGEPRAFLGRGELKYTTDKFIF.

This clone was detected a few times. A read error is likely here: a far larger clone is one base away. The gene calls are TRDV2 and TRDJ1, with 11 bases fitting TRDD3. The CDR3 totals 16 residues. Germline values: CDR1 GEAIGNYY, CDR2 EKD. In DNA form, the CDR3 reads TGTGCCTGTGACACCTTGGGGGATACGCGCACCAATAAACTCATCTTT. Encoded protein: CACDTLGDTRTNKLIF.

This clone is large (0.1 to 1%) by share. At the DNA level, this CDR3 is encoded by other sequences in the same sample as well. This rearrangement joins TRDV2 to TRDJ1; no reliable D call. CDR1 is GEAIGNYY, CDR2 EKD, per germline. Trimming took off 0 bases at V and 0 bases at J, with 7 bases between the two ends. The CDR3 is 14 amino acids. CDR3 DNA: TGTGCCTGTGACACCGTATCATACACCGATAAACTCATCTTT. It yields the protein CACDTVSYTDKLIF.

There are many counts of this clone. It is likely a read error: a sequence one base away is far more abundant. The genes are TRDV2 and TRDJ3, with 13 bases fitting TRDD3. This CDR3 has 20 residues. Germline V gene data show CDR1 as GEAIGNYY and CDR2 as EKD. In DNA form, the CDR3 reads TGTGCCTGTGGCACCGTTCGGACTGGGGGATACGCCTGGGACACCCGACAGATGTTTTTC. This translates into CACGTVRTGGYAWDTRQMFF.

In its sample, this clone is medium-sized. A read error is the likely source, as a far larger clone sits one nucleotide away. This chain connects TRDV2 to TRDJ1, with TRDD3 identical over 10 bases. The germline CDR1 and CDR2 sequences are GEAIGNYY and EKD. This CDR3 contains 19 residues. CDR3 region: CACDTVEGWGIQAGDKPIF. Written as DNA, the CDR3 is TGTGCCTGTGACACCGTAGAGGGATGGGGGATACAGGCGGGCGATAAACCCATCTTT.

The chain uses TRDV2 and TRDJ1; 8 bases map to TRDD3. Trimming cost V 3 bases and J 0 bases; bases outside gene matches: 11. In germline, CDR1 is GEAIGNYY, CDR2 EKD. This CDR3 contains 17 residues. The CDR3 sequence: CACDLLGAKTYTDKLIF. In nucleotides, the CDR3 is TGTGCCTGTGACCTACTGGGGGCGAAAACGTACACCGATAAACTCATCTTT.

This clone appeared a few times. TCRdb's protein for this DNA is that of a much larger clone and differs from the translation at residue 9, likely a read error; the protein shown is the DNA translation. V gene TRDV2 combines with J gene TRDJ1; 7 bases match TRDD3. This CDR3 is 18 amino acids long. Germline-derived CDR1 and CDR2 are GEAIGNYY and EKD. V lost 3 bases to trimming and J lost 0 bases; unmatched junction nucleotides: 15. CDR3 sequence reads: CACDQLLGTKTYTDKLIF. The CDR3 DNA reads as TGTGCCTGTGACCAGCTACTGGGGACGAAAACGTACACCGATAAACTCATCTTT.

This clone was counted only a few times. This sequence may be a read error, since a much larger clone differs from it by one base. The sample contains more than one DNA sequence encoding this CDR3. This sequence joins TRDV2 and TRDJ1; 10 nucleotides align to TRDD3. Germline CDR1 reads GEAIGNYY; CDR2 reads EKD. The CDR3 is made up of 14 amino acids. CDR3 coding DNA: TGTGCCTGTGACACACTGGGGGATGGCGATAAACTCATTTTT. Its translation: CACDTLGDGDKLIF.

The table lists this clone with a few counts. A read error likely explains why the TCRdb protein, taken from a much larger clone, differs from this DNA's translation at residue 4; the protein shown is translated from the DNA. J is TRDJ1 and V is TRDV2; 13 bases are a match to TRDD3. The CDR3 sequence is 19 residues long. Germline V CDR1 and CDR2: GEAIGNYY, EKD. The CDR3 here is CACGTVTGGYGKGADKLIF. The CDR3 DNA is TGTGCCTGTGGCACCGTCACTGGGGGATACGGAAAAGGGGCCGATAAACTCATCTTT.

This clone was picked up a small number of times. The protein recorded in TCRdb matches a much larger clone and deviates from this DNA's translation at residue 15, suggesting a read error; the protein here is obtained by translating the DNA. This rearrangement joins TRDV2 to TRDJ1, with TRDD3 identical over 13 bases. After removal of 0 bases from V and 7 bases from J, the junction contained 16 bases not matched to a gene. Germline loops: CDR1 GEAIGNYY, CDR2 EKD. This CDR3 is built from 19 residues. CDR3 residues: CACDTVTGGYGKGAGKLIF. The CDR3 DNA reads as TGTGCCTGTGACACCGTCACTGGGGGATACGGAAAAGGGGCCGGTAAACTCATCTTT.

This clone is medium-sized (0.01 to 0.1%) in the sample. This is likely an artifact of a read error, given a far larger clone one base away. The V and J genes are TRDV2 and TRDJ1, with 10 bases identical to TRDD3. Germline V gives CDR1 GEAIGNYY, CDR2 EKD. CDR3 size: 19 residues. DNA of the CDR3: TGTGCCTATGACACCGTAGAGGGATGGGGGATACAGGCGGGCGATAAACTCATCTTT. Translating gives CAYDTVEGWGIQAGDKLIF.

This rearrangement joins TRDV2 to TRDJ3, with D hard to call. V dropped 1 base and J dropped 0 bases, with 12 bases sitting between them. Germline V gene sequence: CDR1 GEAIGNYY, CDR2 EKD. CDR3 size: 18 residues. CDR3 nucleotide sequence: TGTGCCTGTGACACGGCGGGCCCGAGCTCCTGGGACACCCGACAGATGTTTTTC. Its translation: CACDTAGPSSWDTRQMFF.

This clone was observed a handful of times. V usage is TRDV2 and J usage is TRDJ1; 10 nucleotides match TRDD3. The CDR3 has 14 residues. The trim removed 1 base at V and 10 bases at J, leaving 8 bases unmatched. CDR1 and CDR2 (germline): GEAIGNYY, EKD. CDR3 nucleotide sequence: TGTGCCTGTGACACACTGGGGGATGATAAGGGACTCATCTTT. Translating it yields CACDTLGDDKGLIF.

This clone was seen ten or more times. A read error likely explains this, since a far larger clone differs by one base. Other DNA sequences in this sample translate to the same CDR3. This chain uses TRDV2 with TRDJ1; D might be TRDD3 (6 bases). Germline assignment: CDR1 GEAIGNYY and CDR2 EKD. This CDR3 comprises 14 residues. V dropped 3 bases and J dropped 4 bases, with 14 bases sitting between them. The CDR3 DNA reads as TGTGCCTGTGACCTACTGGGAGATGGCGATAAACTCATCTTT. It codes for CACDLLGDGDKLIF.

About this clone itself: With only one base between it and a far larger clone, this is likely a read error. Within the sample, other DNA sequences also encode this same CDR3. The chain employs TRDV2 and TRDJ1; D may be TRDD3 (5 bases). Germline loops: CDR1 GEAIGNYY, CDR2 EKD. This CDR3 is built from 14 residues. Trimming removed 4 bases at V and 3 bases at J, with 14 bases between. This CDR3 reads CACDALRGSDKLIF. CDR3 sequence (DNA): TGTGCCTGTGATGCCCTGCGGGGGTCCGATAAACTCATCTTT.

At least ten counts were recorded for this clone. With only one base between it and a far larger clone, this is likely a read error. The chain is built from TRDV2 and TRDJ1; 7 positions match TRDD3. This CDR3 is built from 14 residues. V was pared by 3 bases and J by 4 bases, with 7 bases of the junction left unmatched. Germline CDR1 GEAIGNYY, CDR2 EKD. In DNA, the CDR3 is TGTGCCTGTGACCTACCGGGGGATGGCGATAAACTCATCTTT. The encoded protein is CACDLPGDGDKLIF.

Points on this clone: It is likely a read error: a sequence one base away is far more abundant. Other DNA sequences in the sample encode the same CDR3. The CDR3 DNA sequence: TGTGCCTGTGACACCGCGGGGATACGAGGAAGAAACGATAAACTCATCTTC. It translates to CACDTAGIRGRNDKLIF. V gene TRDV2 combines with J gene TRDJ1, with 9 bases fitting TRDD3. Germline CDR1 GEAIGNYY, CDR2 EKD. The CDR3 covers 17 residues.

By proportion, this clone is medium-sized. This probably arose from a read error, given a far larger clone one base away. The V and J genes are TRDV2 and TRDJ1; the match to TRDD3 covers 10 bases. Germline CDR1 GEAIGNYY, CDR2 EKD. Trimming took 0 bases from V and 6 from J; bases not matched to a gene: 18. The CDR3 covers 19 residues. CDR3 residues: CACDTVEGWGIQAGNKLIF. The CDR3 DNA is TGTGCCTGTGACACCGTAGAGGGATGGGGGATACAGGCGGGCAATAAACTCATCTTT.

This clone appeared once. V usage is TRDV2 and J usage is TRDJ1, with D uncertain. Trimming cost V 5 bases and J 1 base, with 13 bases left between them. The CDR3 loop spans 14 amino acids. The germline V gene has CDR1 GEAIGNYY and CDR2 EKD. DNA of the CDR3: TGTGCCTGTGTGGAGGTTTCGACCACCGATAAACTCATCTTT. Translated, it gives CACVEVSTTDKLIF.

The sample holds a few counts of this clone. TCRdb's entry gives the protein of a much larger clone, which mismatches this DNA's translation at residue 5, likely from a read error; the protein reported here is translated from the DNA. This rearrangement joins TRDV2 to TRDJ1; 7 bases match TRDD3. The CDR3 sequence is 15 residues long. Trimming cost V 3 bases and J 10 bases; bases outside gene matches: 16. Germline CDR1 GEAIGNYY, CDR2 EKD. CDR3 nucleotides: TGTGCCTGTGACGCCCTTGAGGGGGATGATAAGGGACTCATCTTT. Protein product: CACDALEGDDKGLIF.

This clone was seen a handful of times. The J gene is TRDJ1, the V gene TRDV2, with 12 bases that match TRDD3. Germline CDR1 is GEAIGNYY and CDR2 is EKD. With V trimmed by 0 bases and J by 2 bases, 12 bases remained unmatched. This CDR3 spans 19 amino acids. Written as DNA, the CDR3 is TGTGCCTGTGACACCGTCGGTCTGGGGGATACGCCGTCAACCGATAAACTCATCTTT. This sequence encodes CACDTVGLGDTPSTDKLIF.

This clone has just a few counts. TCRdb's listed protein matches a much larger clone and diverges from this DNA's translation at residue 5, likely through a read error; the protein shown comes from the DNA. The J gene is TRDJ1, the V gene TRDV2; 13 nucleotides match TRDD3. Germline CDR1 reads GEAIGNYY; CDR2 reads EKD. The CDR3 extends over 18 amino acids. V was pared by 2 bases and J by 2 bases, with 10 bases of the junction left unmatched. In DNA, the CDR3 is TGTGCCTGTGACAACCTTACTGGGGGATACGGCGGGACCGATAAACTCATCTTT. Encoded protein: CACDNLTGGYGGTDKLIF.

For this clone: The protein in TCRdb stems from a much larger clone and differs at residue 17 from this DNA's translation, likely a read error; here the protein is translated from the DNA. The chain carries TRDV2 and TRDJ1; 13 positions match TRDD3. The CDR3 runs to 19 residues. The V gene's germline CDR1 is GEAIGNYY and CDR2 EKD. The CDR3 coding sequence is TGTGCCTGTGACACCGTCACTGGGGGATACGGAAAAGGGGCCGATAAACACATCTTT. This gives the protein CACDTVTGGYGKGADKHIF.

This clone was found many times. The protein recorded in TCRdb matches a much larger clone and deviates from this DNA's translation at residue 8, suggesting a read error; the protein here is obtained by translating the DNA. The chain couples TRDV2 to TRDJ1; possible D gene TRDD3, 6 bases. Germline CDR1 is GEAIGNYY and CDR2 is EKD. V gave up 6 bases and J gave up 3 bases, with 16 bases separating them. The CDR3 length is 14 residues. CDR3 in DNA: TGTGCCTGTAACTCGCTGGGGAGCCCCGATAAACTCATCTTT. This encodes CACNSLGSPDKLIF.